These T cell receptor beta chains were read from a single sample in a study of shared clonotypes between healthy human individuals. Method: immunoSEQ multiplex PCR; TCRdb's copy keeps in-frame clones and lacks some. The sample consists of 2 million to 2.5 million clones, more than 85% of them appearing once. The sequencing sample was made of naive CD4+ T cells from PBMCs. These receptors came from a young man in good health. Some clones in this sample may be carry-over from other donors' samples. Both conserved end residues are part of each CDR3. The D gene is left open where the match is weak. Clone size, where shown, is once, few, many, or a class for clones that have expanded.

j_gene	v_gene	abundance	d_gene	CDR3aa	CDR3nt
TRBJ1-1	TRBV18	-	TRBD1	CASSNQGASSTEAFF	TGTGCCAGCTCAAATCAGGGGGCATCGAGCACTGAAGCTTTCTTT
TRBJ1-1	TRBV9	few	-	CASSVEEGAEAFF	TGTGCCAGCAGCGTAGAGGAGGGGGCTGAAGCTTTCTTT
TRBJ2-5	TRBV15	-	TRBD1	CATSRGQGQKTQYF	TGTGCCACCAGCAGGGGACAGGGGCAGAAGACCCAGTACTTC
TRBJ1-4	TRBV11-2	-	TRBD1	CASSPGQARINEKLFF	TGTGCCAGCAGCCCCGGACAGGCTCGTATTAATGAAAAACTGTTTTTT
TRBJ1-5	TRBV6-6	-	TRBD1	CASRPGRGLYQPQHF	TGTGCCAGCAGACCGGGCAGGGGGCTTTATCAGCCCCAGCATTTT
TRBJ2-5	TRBV27	-	-	CASSLLAGVEETQYF	TGTGCCAGCAGTTTATTAGCTGGGGTTGAGGAGACCCAGTACTTC
TRBJ2-2	TRBV18	-	TRBD2	CASSLIGRATNTGELFF	TGTGCCAGCTCACTGATTGGGAGGGCCACGAACACCGGGGAGCTGTTTTTT
TRBJ2-7	TRBV6-5	once	TRBD1	CASRRTGGHEQYF	TGTGCCAGCAGACGGACAGGGGGACACGAGCAGTACTTC
TRBJ1-3	TRBV4-1	-	-	CASSQEPGNTIYF	TGCGCCAGCAGCCAAGAACCTGGAAACACCATATATTTT
TRBJ2-1	TRBV29-1	-	TRBD1	CSVEGDRGLYNEQFF	TGCAGCGTTGAAGGTGACAGGGGTTTGTACAATGAGCAGTTCTTC
TRBJ2-5	TRBV2	once	-	CASSELWSSAPQGETQYF	TGTGCCAGCAGTGAATTGTGGAGTAGCGCGCCCCAGGGGGAGACCCAGTACTTC
TRBJ1-1	TRBV18	-	TRBD1	CASSPWTGDTEAFF	TGTGCCAGCTCACCATGGACAGGGGACACTGAAGCTTTCTTT
TRBJ2-7	TRBV5-6	once	TRBD1	CASRRVGQGVHEQYF	TGTGCCAGCAGGCGGGTCGGCCAGGGGGTCCACGAGCAGTACTTC
TRBJ2-3	TRBV2	-	TRBD1	CASRTTGGASDTQYF	TGTGCCAGCAGAACAACAGGGGGCGCGTCAGATACGCAGTATTTT
TRBJ2-7	TRBV9	-	TRBD1	CASSVRDRGSYEQYF	TGTGCCAGCAGCGTCCGGGACAGGGGGTCCTACGAGCAGTACTTC
TRBJ2-1	TRBV6-1	-	-	CASSEYVTYNEQFF	TGTGCCAGCAGTGAATATGTCACTTACAATGAGCAGTTCTTC
TRBJ2-5	TRBV14	-	-	CASSRWGRDGETQYF	TGTGCCAGCAGCCGTTGGGGACGGGACGGAGAGACCCAGTACTTC
TRBJ1-1	TRBV5-4	-	-	CASSSSTGNEAFF	TGTGCCAGCAGCTCGTCTACAGGGAATGAAGCTTTCTTT
TRBJ2-2	TRBV9	-	-	CASSVAREPNTGELFF	TGTGCCAGCAGCGTAGCTAGGGAACCGAACACCGGGGAGCTGTTTTTT
TRBJ1-2	TRBV4-1	-	-	CASSQGGGAVGYTF	TGCGCCAGCAGCCAAGGAGGGGGGGCGGTCGGCTACACCTTC
TRBJ1-4	TRBV6-6	-	-	CASSYSPATNEKLFF	TGTGCCAGCAGTTACTCCCCCGCAACTAATGAAAAACTGTTTTTT
TRBJ2-1	TRBV7-3	-	TRBD2	CASSPGLAGNEQFF	TGTGCCAGCAGCCCCGGACTAGCTGGGAATGAGCAGTTCTTC
TRBJ2-1	TRBV7-3	-	-	CASSPEGSYNEQFF	TGTGCCAGCAGCCCAGAGGGTTCCTACAATGAGCAGTTCTTC
TRBJ1-5	TRBV2	-	-	CASGLGNQPQHF	TGTGCCAGCGGGCTCGGCAATCAGCCCCAGCATTTT
TRBJ2-7	TRBV9	-	TRBD2	CASSVLAGSYEQYF	TGTGCCAGCAGCGTACTAGCGGGGTCCTACGAGCAGTACTTC
TRBJ2-7	TRBV4-1	-	-	CASSQDLAAPYEQYF	TGCGCCAGCAGCCAAGATTTGGCCGCTCCCTACGAGCAGTACTTC
TRBJ2-5	TRBV27	-	TRBD2	CASSLISRGGETQYF	TGTGCCAGCAGTTTAATCTCCCGGGGGGGTGAGACCCAGTACTTC
TRBJ2-7	TRBV7-2	-	-	CASSLQGSPPQQYF	TGTGCCAGCAGCTTACAGGGATCTCCCCCCCAGCAGTACTTC
TRBJ2-5	TRBV29-1	-	TRBD1	CSVEEGQGREETQYF	TGCAGCGTTGAAGAGGGACAGGGAAGGGAAGAGACCCAGTACTTC
TRBJ1-4	TRBV7-9	-	TRBD1	CASTFGLGTGASEKLFF	TGTGCCAGCACCTTCGGCCTTGGGACAGGGGCTAGTGAAAAACTGTTTTTT
TRBJ1-4	TRBV14	-	TRBD1	CASSSNRGPWEKLFF	TGTGCCAGCAGCTCCAACAGGGGCCCTTGGGAAAAACTGTTTTTT
TRBJ2-5	TRBV5-1	-	-	CASSLGQETQYF	TGCGCCAGCAGCTTAGGCCAAGAGACCCAGTACTTC
TRBJ2-7	TRBV28	-	TRBD1	CAMLWDRYYEQYF	TGTGCCATGCTATGGGACAGATACTACGAGCAGTACTTC
TRBJ1-5	TRBV6-1	-	-	CASSRQGRPSQPQHF	TGTGCCAGCAGTAGGCAGGGACGGCCGAGTCAGCCCCAGCATTTT
TRBJ1-1	TRBV19	-	TRBD1	CASSLRDSLNTEAFF	TGTGCCAGTAGTCTCAGGGACAGCCTGAACACTGAAGCTTTCTTT
TRBJ1-2	TRBV28	-	TRBD1	CASTPTGSRGYTF	TGTGCCAGCACCCCGACAGGGTCGAGGGGCTACACCTTC
TRBJ2-2	TRBV29-1	-	TRBD1	CSAGRDRDTGELFF	TGCAGCGCTGGGCGGGACAGGGACACCGGGGAGCTGTTTTTT
TRBJ2-2	TRBV11-2	-	-	CASSLEGGELFF	TGTGCCAGCAGCTTAGAGGGCGGGGAGCTGTTTTTT
TRBJ1-2	TRBV4-1	once	-	CASSQKPGVVGYTF	TGCGCCAGCAGCCAAAAACCAGGGGTGGTAGGCTACACCTTC
TRBJ2-2	TRBV10-2	-	TRBD2	CASSVVAGGHGELFF	TGCGCCAGCAGTGTGGTAGCGGGAGGCCACGGGGAGCTGTTTTTT
TRBJ1-2	TRBV6-5	-	TRBD1	CASSYSGQGVRGYTF	TGTGCCAGCAGTTACTCGGGACAGGGGGTGCGGGGCTACACCTTC
TRBJ1-1	TRBV5-1	-	TRBD1	CASSLGPQGATSEAFF	TGCGCCAGCAGCTTGGGTCCCCAGGGGGCCACTTCCGAAGCTTTCTTT
TRBJ2-7	TRBV28	once	-	CASSLLRTAPYYEQYF	TGTGCCAGCAGTTTACTTCGGACAGCTCCTTACTACGAGCAGTACTTC
TRBJ1-2	TRBV6-5	once	-	CASSPGQTYGYTF	TGTGCCAGCAGTCCCGGGCAGACCTATGGCTACACCTTC
TRBJ1-5	TRBV2	-	-	CASSARTGQPQHF	TGTGCCAGCAGTGCACGTACCGGCCAGCCCCAGCATTTT
TRBJ2-7	TRBV19	-	TRBD2	CASSNVLGPSGGRFYEQYF	TGTGCCAGTAGCAATGTCCTCGGACCCTCGGGCGGGAGGTTCTACGAGCAGTACTTC
TRBJ2-3	TRBV5-1	-	-	CASSLISGVSTDTQYF	TGCGCCAGCAGCTTGATTTCGGGAGTCTCCACAGATACGCAGTATTTT
TRBJ2-7	TRBV7-2	-	-	CASSPEGGEQYF	TGTGCCAGCAGCCCCGAGGGGGGCGAGCAGTACTTC
TRBJ2-5	TRBV12-5	-	-	CASGLWLWGKETQYF	TGTGCTAGTGGTTTGTGGTTGTGGGGGAAGGAGACCCAGTACTTC
TRBJ2-7	TRBV6-5	-	TRBD1	CASSRAPTGGHEQYF	TGTGCCAGCAGTAGAGCCCCGACAGGGGGCCACGAGCAGTACTTC
TRBJ2-2	TRBV11-2	-	-	CASSPLRANTGELFF	TGTGCCAGCAGCCCCCTCCGGGCTAACACCGGGGAGCTGTTTTTT
TRBJ2-5	TRBV14	-	TRBD2	CASSRFGGRARETQYF	TGTGCCAGCAGCCGTTTTGGCGGGAGGGCCCGAGAGACCCAGTACTTC
TRBJ2-2	TRBV7-3	-	-	CASSLSQAGTGELFF	TGTGCCAGCAGCCTCTCCCAGGCGGGAACCGGGGAGCTGTTTTTT
TRBJ2-1	TRBV7-3	-	-	CASSLPDNEQFF	TGTGCCAGCAGCTTACCGGACAATGAGCAGTTCTTC
TRBJ1-2	TRBV4-2	-	-	CASSQDQGRVNYGYTF	TGTGCCAGCAGCCAAGATCAGGGCAGGGTTAACTATGGCTACACCTTC
TRBJ1-1	TRBV18	-	TRBD1	CASSPEVLAPGQGTEAFF	TGTGCCAGCTCACCAGAAGTCCTGGCTCCGGGACAGGGCACTGAAGCTTTCTTT
TRBJ2-1	TRBV11-2	-	TRBD2	CASSLLAQRGVYNEQFF	TGTGCCAGCAGCTTACTAGCTCAGCGGGGCGTATACAATGAGCAGTTCTTC